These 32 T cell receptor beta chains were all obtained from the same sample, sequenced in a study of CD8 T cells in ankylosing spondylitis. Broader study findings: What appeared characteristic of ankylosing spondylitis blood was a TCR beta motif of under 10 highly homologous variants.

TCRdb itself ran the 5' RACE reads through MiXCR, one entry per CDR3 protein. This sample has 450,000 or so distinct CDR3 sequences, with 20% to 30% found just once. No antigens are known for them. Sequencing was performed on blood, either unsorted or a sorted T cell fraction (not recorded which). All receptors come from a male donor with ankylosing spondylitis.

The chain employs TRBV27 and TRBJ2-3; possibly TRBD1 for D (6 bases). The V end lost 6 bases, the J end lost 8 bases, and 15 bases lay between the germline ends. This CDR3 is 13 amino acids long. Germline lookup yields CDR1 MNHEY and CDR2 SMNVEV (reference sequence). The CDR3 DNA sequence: TGTGCCAGCAGGAAGAGGGGGAGCGGTACGCAGTATTTT. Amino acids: CASRKRGSGTQYF.

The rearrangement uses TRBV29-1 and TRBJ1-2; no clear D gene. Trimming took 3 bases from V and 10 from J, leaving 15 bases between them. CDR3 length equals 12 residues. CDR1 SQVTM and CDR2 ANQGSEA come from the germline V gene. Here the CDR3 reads CSVEETTMDYTF. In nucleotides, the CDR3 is TGCAGCGTTGAGGAGACGACTATGGACTACACCTTC.

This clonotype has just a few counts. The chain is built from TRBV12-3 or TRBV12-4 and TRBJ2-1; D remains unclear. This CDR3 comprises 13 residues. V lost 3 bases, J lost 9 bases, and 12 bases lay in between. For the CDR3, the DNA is TGTGCCAGCAGTTTCGGTTCATTTCTTGAGCAGTTCTTC. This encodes CASSFGSFLEQFF.

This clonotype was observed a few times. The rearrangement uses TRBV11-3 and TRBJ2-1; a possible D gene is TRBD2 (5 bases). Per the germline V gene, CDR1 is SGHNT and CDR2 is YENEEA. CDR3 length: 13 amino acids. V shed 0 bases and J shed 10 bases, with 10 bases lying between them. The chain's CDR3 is CASSLDSRGEQFF. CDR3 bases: TGTGCCAGCAGCTTAGATAGCCGGGGAGAGCAGTTCTTC.

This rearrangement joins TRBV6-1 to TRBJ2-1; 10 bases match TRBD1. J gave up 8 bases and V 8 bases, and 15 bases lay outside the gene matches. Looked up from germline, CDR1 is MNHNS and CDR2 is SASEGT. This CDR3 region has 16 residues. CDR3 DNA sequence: TGTGCCAGCTCCCTCCCTGGGGACAGGGGTGTGTATGAGCAGTTCTTC. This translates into CASSLPGDRGVYEQFF.

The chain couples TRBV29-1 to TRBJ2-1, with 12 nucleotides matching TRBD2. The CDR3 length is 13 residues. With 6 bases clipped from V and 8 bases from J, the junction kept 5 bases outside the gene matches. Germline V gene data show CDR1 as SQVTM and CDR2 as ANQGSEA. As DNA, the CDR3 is TGCAGCGTCGCCCGACTAGCGGGAGATGAGCAGTTCTTC. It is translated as CSVARLAGDEQFF.

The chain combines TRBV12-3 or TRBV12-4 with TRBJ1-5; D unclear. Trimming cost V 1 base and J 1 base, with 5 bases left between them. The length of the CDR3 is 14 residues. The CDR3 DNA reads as TGTGCCAGCAGTTTAGTTGACAGCAATCAGCCCCAGCATTTT. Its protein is CASSLVDSNQPQHF.

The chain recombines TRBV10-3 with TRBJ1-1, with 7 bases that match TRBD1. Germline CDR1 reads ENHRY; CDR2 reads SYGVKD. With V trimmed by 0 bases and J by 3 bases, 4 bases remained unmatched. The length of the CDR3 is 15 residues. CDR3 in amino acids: CAISESGGQDTEAFF. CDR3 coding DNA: TGTGCCATCAGTGAGTCAGGGGGCCAGGACACTGAAGCTTTCTTT.

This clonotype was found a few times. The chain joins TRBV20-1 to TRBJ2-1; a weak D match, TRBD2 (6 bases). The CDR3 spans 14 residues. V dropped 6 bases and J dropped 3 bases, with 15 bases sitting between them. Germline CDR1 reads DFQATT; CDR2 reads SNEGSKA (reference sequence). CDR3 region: CSAPPAGGYNEQFF. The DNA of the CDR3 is TGCAGTGCCCCTCCAGCGGGCGGCTACAATGAGCAGTTCTTC.

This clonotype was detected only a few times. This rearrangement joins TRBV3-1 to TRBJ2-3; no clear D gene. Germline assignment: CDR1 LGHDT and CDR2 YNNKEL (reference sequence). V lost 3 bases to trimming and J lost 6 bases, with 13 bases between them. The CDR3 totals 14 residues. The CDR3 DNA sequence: TGTGCCAGCAGCCAGGCCTCTTTCGCGGATACGCAGTATTTT. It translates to CASSQASFADTQYF.

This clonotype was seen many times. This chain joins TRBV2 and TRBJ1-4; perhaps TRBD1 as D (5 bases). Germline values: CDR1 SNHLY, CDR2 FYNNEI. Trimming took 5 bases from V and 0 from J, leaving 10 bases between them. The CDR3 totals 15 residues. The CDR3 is CASSRQGATNEKLFF. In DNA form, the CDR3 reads TGTGCCAGCAGTAGGCAGGGAGCAACTAATGAAAAACTGTTTTTT. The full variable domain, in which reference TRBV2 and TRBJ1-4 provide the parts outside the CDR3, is EPEVTQTPSHQVTQMGQEVILRCVPISNHLYFYWYRQILGQKVEFLVSFYNNEISEKSEIFDDQFSVERPDGSNFTLKIRSTKLEDSAMYFCASSRQGATNEKLFFGSGTQLSVL.

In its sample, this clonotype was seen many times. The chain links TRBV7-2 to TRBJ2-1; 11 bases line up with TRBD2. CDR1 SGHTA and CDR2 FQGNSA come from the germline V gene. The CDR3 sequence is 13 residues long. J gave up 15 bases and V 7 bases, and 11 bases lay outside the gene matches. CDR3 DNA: TGTGCCAGCATGGGGACTAGCGGTATTAGCTCGTTCTTC. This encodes CASMGTSGISSFF. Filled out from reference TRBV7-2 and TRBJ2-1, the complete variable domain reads GAGVSQSPSNKVTEKGKDVELRCDPISGHTALYWYRQSLGQGLEFLIYFQGNSAPDKSGLPSDRFSAERTGGSVSTLTIQRTQQEDSAVYLCASMGTSGISSFFGPGTRLTVL.

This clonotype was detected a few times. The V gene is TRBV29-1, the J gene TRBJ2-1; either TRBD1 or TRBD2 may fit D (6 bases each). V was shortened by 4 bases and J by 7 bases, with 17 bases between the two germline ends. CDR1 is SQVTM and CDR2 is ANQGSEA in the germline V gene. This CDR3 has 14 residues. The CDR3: CSVVLPRGTNEQFF. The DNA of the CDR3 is TGCAGCGTTGTTCTTCCTAGGGGGACTAATGAGCAGTTCTTC.

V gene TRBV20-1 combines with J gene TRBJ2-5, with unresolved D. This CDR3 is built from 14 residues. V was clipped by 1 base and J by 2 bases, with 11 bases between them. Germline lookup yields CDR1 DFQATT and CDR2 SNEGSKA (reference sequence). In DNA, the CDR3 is TGCAGTGCTAGAGTTTACAGCACACAAGAGACCCAGTACTTC. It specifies CSARVYSTQETQYF.

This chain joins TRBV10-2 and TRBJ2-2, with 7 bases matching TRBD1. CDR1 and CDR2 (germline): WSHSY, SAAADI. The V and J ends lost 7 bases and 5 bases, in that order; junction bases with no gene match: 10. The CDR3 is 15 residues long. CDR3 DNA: TGCGCCAGCATGGGTAGCTCGACAGGGACCGGGGAGCTGTTTTTT. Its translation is CASMGSSTGTGELFF.

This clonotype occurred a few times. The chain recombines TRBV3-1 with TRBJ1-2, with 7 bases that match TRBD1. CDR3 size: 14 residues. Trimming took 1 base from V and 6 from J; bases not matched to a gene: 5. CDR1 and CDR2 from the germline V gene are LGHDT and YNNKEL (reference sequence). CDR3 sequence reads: CASSQAARGHGYTF. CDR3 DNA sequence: TGTGCCAGCAGCCAAGCGGCTAGGGGGCATGGCTACACCTTC.

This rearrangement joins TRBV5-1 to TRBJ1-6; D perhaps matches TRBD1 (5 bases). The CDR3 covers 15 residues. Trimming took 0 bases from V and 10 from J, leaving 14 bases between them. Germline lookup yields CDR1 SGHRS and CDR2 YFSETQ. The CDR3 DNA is TGCGCCAGCAGCTTGGATTCTGGGACGGGCTCACCCCTCCACTTT. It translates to CASSLDSGTGSPLHF.

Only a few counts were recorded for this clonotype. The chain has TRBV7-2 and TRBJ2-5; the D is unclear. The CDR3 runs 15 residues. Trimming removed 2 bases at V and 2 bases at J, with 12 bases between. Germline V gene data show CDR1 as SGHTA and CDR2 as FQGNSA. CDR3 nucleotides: TGTGCCAGCAGCTTAATGGTACAGTCACAAGAGACCCAGTACTTC. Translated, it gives CASSLMVQSQETQYF.

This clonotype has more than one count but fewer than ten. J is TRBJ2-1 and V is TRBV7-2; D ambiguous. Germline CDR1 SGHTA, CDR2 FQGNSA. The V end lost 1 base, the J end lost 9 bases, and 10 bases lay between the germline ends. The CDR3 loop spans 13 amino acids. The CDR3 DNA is TGTGCCAGCAGCTTAGGCCGGGCCGGTGAGCAGTTCTTC. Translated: CASSLGRAGEQFF.

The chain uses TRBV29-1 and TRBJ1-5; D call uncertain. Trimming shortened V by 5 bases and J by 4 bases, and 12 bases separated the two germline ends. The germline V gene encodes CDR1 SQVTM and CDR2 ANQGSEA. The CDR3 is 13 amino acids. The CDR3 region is CSVKAGLNQPQHF. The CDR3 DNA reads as TGCAGCGTTAAAGCGGGTTTAAATCAGCCCCAGCATTTT.

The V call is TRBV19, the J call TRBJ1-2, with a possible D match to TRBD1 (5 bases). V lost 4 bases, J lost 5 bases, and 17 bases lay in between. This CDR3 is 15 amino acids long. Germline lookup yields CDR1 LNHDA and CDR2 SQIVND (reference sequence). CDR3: CASSTSTVNLYGYTF. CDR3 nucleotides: TGTGCCAGTAGTACCTCGACAGTGAACCTATATGGCTACACCTTC. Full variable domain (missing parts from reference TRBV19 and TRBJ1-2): DGGITQSPKYLFRKEGQNVTLSCEQNLNHDAMYWYRQDPGQGLRLIYYSQIVNDFQKGDIAEGYSVSREKKESFPLTVTSAQKNPTAFYLCASSTSTVNLYGYTFGSGTRLTVV.

DNA for the CDR3: TGTGCCGCAGGCCTCCTAGCGGGAGAGGACAATGAGCAGTTCTTC. Protein: CAAGLLAGEDNEQFF. The chain carries TRBV10-3 and TRBJ2-1; TRBD2 matches at 10 bases. Germline CDR1 ENHRY, CDR2 SYGVKD. The V and J ends lost 11 bases and 5 bases, in that order; junction bases with no gene match: 12. CDR3 size: 15 residues.

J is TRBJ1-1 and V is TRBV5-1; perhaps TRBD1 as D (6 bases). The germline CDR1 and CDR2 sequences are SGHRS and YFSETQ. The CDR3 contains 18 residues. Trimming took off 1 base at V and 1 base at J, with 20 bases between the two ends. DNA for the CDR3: TGCGCCAGCAGCTTGTCACTGGGCCAGGGGATTAGGAACACTGAAGCTTTCTTT. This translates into CASSLSLGQGIRNTEAFF.

CDR3 nucleotide sequence: TGTGCCAGCAGTTTATCGGGCAGGGTCTACGAGCAGTACTTC. It specifies CASSLSGRVYEQYF. The V gene is TRBV12-3 or TRBV12-4, the J gene TRBJ2-7, with D perhaps matching TRBD1 (5 bases). This CDR3 has 14 residues. The V end lost 2 bases, the J end lost 3 bases, and 11 bases lay between the germline ends.

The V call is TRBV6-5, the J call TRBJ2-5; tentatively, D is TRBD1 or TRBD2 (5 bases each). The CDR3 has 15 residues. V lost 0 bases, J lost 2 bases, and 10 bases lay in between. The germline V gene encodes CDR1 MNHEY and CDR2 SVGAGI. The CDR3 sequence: CASSYSRDGQETQYF. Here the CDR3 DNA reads TGTGCCAGCAGTTACTCGAGGGACGGACAAGAGACCCAGTACTTC.

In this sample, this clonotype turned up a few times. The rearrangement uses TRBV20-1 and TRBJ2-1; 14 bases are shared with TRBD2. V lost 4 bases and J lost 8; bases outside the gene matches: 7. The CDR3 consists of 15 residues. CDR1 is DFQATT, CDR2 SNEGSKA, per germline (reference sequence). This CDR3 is CSAIRGTSGSDEQFF. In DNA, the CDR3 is TGCAGTGCTATTCGCGGGACTAGCGGGAGTGATGAGCAGTTCTTC.

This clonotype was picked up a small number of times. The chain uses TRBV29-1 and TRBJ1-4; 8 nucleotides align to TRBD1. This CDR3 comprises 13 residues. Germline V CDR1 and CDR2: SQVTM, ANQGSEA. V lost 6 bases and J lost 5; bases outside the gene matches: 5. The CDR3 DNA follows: TGCAGCGTCGGACAGGGAGGGAATGAAAAACTGTTTTTT. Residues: CSVGQGGNEKLFF. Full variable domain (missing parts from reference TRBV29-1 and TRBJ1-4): SAVISQKPSRDICQRGTSLTIQCQVDSQVTMMFWYRQQPGQSLTLIATANQGSEATYESGFVIDKFPISRPNLTFSTLTVSNMSPEDSSIYLCSVGQGGNEKLFFGSGTQLSVL.

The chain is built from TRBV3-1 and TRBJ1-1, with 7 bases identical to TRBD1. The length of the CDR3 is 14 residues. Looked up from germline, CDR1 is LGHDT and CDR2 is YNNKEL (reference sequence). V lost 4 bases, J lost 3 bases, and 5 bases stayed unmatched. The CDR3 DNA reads TGTGCCAGCAGCCTACAGACAGGGCACACTGAAGCTTTCTTT. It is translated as CASSLQTGHTEAFF.

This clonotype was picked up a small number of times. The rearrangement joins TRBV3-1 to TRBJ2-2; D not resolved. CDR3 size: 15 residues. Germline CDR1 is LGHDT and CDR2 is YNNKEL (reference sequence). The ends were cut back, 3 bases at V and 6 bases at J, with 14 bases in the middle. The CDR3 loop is CASSHYRQRAGELFF. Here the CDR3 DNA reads TGTGCCAGCAGCCACTATCGACAACGGGCCGGGGAGCTGTTTTTT.

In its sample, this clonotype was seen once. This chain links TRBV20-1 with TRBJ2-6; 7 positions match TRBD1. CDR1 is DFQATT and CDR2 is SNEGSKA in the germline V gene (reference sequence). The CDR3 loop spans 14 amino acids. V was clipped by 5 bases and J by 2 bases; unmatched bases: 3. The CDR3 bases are TGCAGTGCTCCCACAGGGGCTGGGGCCAACGTCCTGACTTTC. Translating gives CSAPTGAGANVLTF.

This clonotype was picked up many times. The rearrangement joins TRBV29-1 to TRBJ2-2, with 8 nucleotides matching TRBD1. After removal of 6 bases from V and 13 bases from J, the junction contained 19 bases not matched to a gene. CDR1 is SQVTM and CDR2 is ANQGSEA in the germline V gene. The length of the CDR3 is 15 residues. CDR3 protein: CSVSPTGVAAGGLFF. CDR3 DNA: TGCAGCGTCAGCCCGACAGGGGTCGCGGCGGGCGGGCTGTTTTTT.

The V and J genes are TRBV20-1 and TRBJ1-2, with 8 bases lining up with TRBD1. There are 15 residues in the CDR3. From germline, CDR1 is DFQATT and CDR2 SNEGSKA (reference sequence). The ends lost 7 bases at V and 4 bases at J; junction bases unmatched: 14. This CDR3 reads CSGPSRQGLVYGYTF. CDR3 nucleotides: TGCAGTGGTCCCAGCCGACAGGGGTTAGTCTATGGCTACACCTTC.